The rows below give T cell receptor beta chains drawn from one sample of a study of molecular identifiers for immune sequencing clone quantification. TCRdb re-called the PCR reads with MiXCR, one entry per CDR3 protein. This sample yields approximately 500,000 distinct CDR3 sequences, of which around 23% are seen a single time; 0.7% to 0.9% belongs to the top ten. The sequencing sample was made of naive CD8+ T cells from blood, with Jurkat cell RNA spiked in. All receptors come from a human donor in good health. Some libraries in this study had Jurkat cell RNA spiked in. The CDR3 runs from the conserved cysteine through the conserved F or W. The D gene is left open where the match is weak. Size is omitted from some rows. Given values are once, few, many or a class for expanded clones.

abundance: -
v_gene: TRBV19
d_gene: -
j_gene: TRBJ2-3
CDR3nt: TGTGCCAGTAGTATAGATAGCATCACAGATACGCAGTATTTT
CDR3aa: CASSIDSITDTQYF

abundance: many
v_gene: TRBV12-3/TRBV12-4
d_gene: -
j_gene: TRBJ2-4
CDR3nt: TGTGCCAGCAGTTTTGTGCAGAAAAACATTCAGTACTTC
CDR3aa: CASSFVQKNIQYF

abundance: many
v_gene: TRBV7-8
d_gene: -
j_gene: TRBJ1-1
CDR3nt: TGTGCCAGCAGCCCTGACATCCCCACCTCTGAAGCTTTCTTT
CDR3aa: CASSPDIPTSEAFF

abundance: -
v_gene: TRBV5-3
d_gene: TRBD2
j_gene: TRBJ2-3
CDR3nt: TGTGCCAGCAGCTGGGAGGGACTAGCGGGGGGAGATACGCAGTATTTT
CDR3aa: CASSWEGLAGGDTQYF

abundance: few
v_gene: TRBV12-3/TRBV12-4
d_gene: -
j_gene: TRBJ2-2
CDR3nt: TGTGCCAGCAGTCCCGACGGGGTAGGGACCGGGGAGCTGTTTTTT
CDR3aa: CASSPDGVGTGELFF

abundance: many
v_gene: TRBV7-2
d_gene: -
j_gene: TRBJ2-1
CDR3nt: TGTGCCAGCAGCTACAGGGCATCTGAGCAGTTCTTC
CDR3aa: CASSYRASEQFF

abundance: many
v_gene: TRBV29-1
d_gene: TRBD2
j_gene: TRBJ2-7
CDR3nt: TGCAGCGCCGGAGGGCGGGAGGGCCATTGGTACGAGCAGTACTTC
CDR3aa: CSAGGREGHWYEQYF

abundance: many
v_gene: TRBV29-1
d_gene: TRBD2
j_gene: TRBJ2-3
CDR3nt: TGCAGCGTTGAAGATCGGCCGCGGGAGGGTCCCCCGGTGCTAAATACGCAGTATTTT
CDR3aa: CSVEDRPREGPPVLNTQYF

abundance: few
v_gene: TRBV25-1
d_gene: -
j_gene: TRBJ2-1
CDR3nt: TGTGCCAGCAGTGAATTCGGGGGCGCCTACAATGAGCAGTTCTTC
CDR3aa: CASSEFGGAYNEQFF

abundance: many
v_gene: TRBV4-1
d_gene: TRBD2
j_gene: TRBJ2-7
CDR3nt: TGCGCCAGCAGCCAAGAGGATAGCGGGGGAAGCTACGAGCAGTACTTC
CDR3aa: CASSQEDSGGSYEQYF

abundance: -
v_gene: TRBV7-9
d_gene: -
j_gene: TRBJ2-2
CDR3nt: TGTGCCAGCAGCTCTTTCAGGGGCCGCGGGGAGCTGTTTTTT
CDR3aa: CASSSFRGRGELFF

abundance: many
v_gene: TRBV4-1
d_gene: -
j_gene: TRBJ2-3
CDR3nt: TGCGCCAGCAGCCAAGGGGTGGCAGATACGCAGTATTTT
CDR3aa: CASSQGVADTQYF

abundance: -
v_gene: TRBV16
d_gene: -
j_gene: TRBJ2-1
CDR3nt: TGTGCCGGCAGCCAAAACGTGGGCCCGGATGAGCAGTTCTTC
CDR3aa: CAGSQNVGPDEQFF

abundance: -
v_gene: TRBV6-5
d_gene: -
j_gene: TRBJ2-7
CDR3nt: TGTGCCAGCAGTACCGCCCGGGGAACCTACGAGCAGTACTTC
CDR3aa: CASSTARGTYEQYF

abundance: many
v_gene: TRBV28
d_gene: -
j_gene: TRBJ2-2
CDR3nt: TGTGCCAGCAGTTTCGGGTCGAACGCCGGGGAGCTGTTTTTT
CDR3aa: CASSFGSNAGELFF

abundance: many
v_gene: TRBV7-9
d_gene: -
j_gene: TRBJ2-3
CDR3nt: TGTGCCAGCAGCAACCTGAGGGGTTGGCCCACAGATACGCAGTATTTT
CDR3aa: CASSNLRGWPTDTQYF

abundance: -
v_gene: TRBV5-1
d_gene: -
j_gene: TRBJ2-7
CDR3nt: TGCGCCAGCAGCTTGATTGGAGGGTTGGGCGAGCAGTACTTC
CDR3aa: CASSLIGGLGEQYF

abundance: -
v_gene: TRBV28
d_gene: TRBD2
j_gene: TRBJ2-7
CDR3nt: TGTGCCAGCAGTCCCCTGAGTAGCGGGAGTGGTTACGAGCAGTACTTC
CDR3aa: CASSPLSSGSGYEQYF

abundance: many
v_gene: TRBV2
d_gene: -
j_gene: TRBJ2-3
CDR3nt: TGTGCCAGCAGTGAAGAGAGCGGGAGCACAGATACGCAGTATTTT
CDR3aa: CASSEESGSTDTQYF

abundance: many
v_gene: TRBV5-6
d_gene: -
j_gene: TRBJ2-1
CDR3nt: TGTGCCAGCAGCTTGGGACAGTCAGTCAATGAGCAGTTCTTC
CDR3aa: CASSLGQSVNEQFF

abundance: -
v_gene: TRBV20-1
d_gene: TRBD2
j_gene: TRBJ2-3
CDR3nt: TGCAGTGCCCCTAGCGGGGGGGCCTTTTCAGATACGCAGTATTTT
CDR3aa: CSAPSGGAFSDTQYF

abundance: many
v_gene: TRBV6-5
d_gene: TRBD1
j_gene: TRBJ1-5
CDR3nt: TGTGCCAGCAGGGGGACAGGGGGAAGCAATCAGCCCCAGCATTTT
CDR3aa: CASRGTGGSNQPQHF

abundance: few
v_gene: TRBV13
d_gene: -
j_gene: TRBJ1-1
CDR3nt: TGTGCCAGCAGCCCACCTCTCGTCTCTGAAGCTTTCTTT
CDR3aa: CASSPPLVSEAFF

abundance: -
v_gene: TRBV7-6
d_gene: -
j_gene: TRBJ2-7
CDR3nt: TGTGCCAGCAGTTCCTACGGGCAGGGCTACGAGCAGTACTTC
CDR3aa: CASSSYGQGYEQYF

abundance: -
v_gene: TRBV10-3
d_gene: TRBD1
j_gene: TRBJ2-7
CDR3nt: TGTGCCATCAGCCCGACAGGGAACCCCTACGAGCAGTACTTC
CDR3aa: CAISPTGNPYEQYF

abundance: -
v_gene: TRBV27
d_gene: -
j_gene: TRBJ2-1
CDR3nt: TGTGCCAGCAGTTCCCTGGTCGGCGACCCCTCCTACAATGAGCAGTTCTTC
CDR3aa: CASSSLVGDPSYNEQFF

abundance: few
v_gene: TRBV4-3
d_gene: -
j_gene: TRBJ2-1
CDR3nt: TGCGCCAGCAGCCAAGTCCTTAGCTCCTACAATGAGCAGTTCTTC
CDR3aa: CASSQVLSSYNEQFF

abundance: few
v_gene: TRBV4-1
d_gene: -
j_gene: TRBJ2-7
CDR3nt: TGCGCCAGCAGCCAAGAGGGTCAGGGTCCCCACGAGCAGTACTTC
CDR3aa: CASSQEGQGPHEQYF

abundance: -
v_gene: TRBV3-1
d_gene: TRBD1
j_gene: TRBJ2-2
CDR3nt: TGTGCCAGCAGCCAAGATTGGGGGCTTGGGACAGAGGCCGGGGAGCTGTTTTTT
CDR3aa: CASSQDWGLGTEAGELFF

abundance: few
v_gene: TRBV12-3/TRBV12-4
d_gene: TRBD2
j_gene: TRBJ2-5
CDR3nt: TGTGCCAGCAGTTGGTTAGCGGGGGGGCGGGGAGAAGAGACCCAGTACTTC
CDR3aa: CASSWLAGGRGEETQYF

abundance: -
v_gene: TRBV29-1
d_gene: -
j_gene: TRBJ2-3
CDR3nt: TGCAGCGTTGTCAGGTTTGCAGACAACACAGATACGCAGTATTTT
CDR3aa: CSVVRFADNTDTQYF

abundance: many
v_gene: TRBV14
d_gene: TRBD2
j_gene: TRBJ2-3
CDR3nt: TGTGCCAGCAGCCAAGAATGGCTAGCGGGAGATACGCAGTATTTT
CDR3aa: CASSQEWLAGDTQYF

abundance: many
v_gene: TRBV28
d_gene: -
j_gene: TRBJ1-1
CDR3nt: TGTGCCAGCAGTTTCTTGTTAGGCGCTGAAGCTTTCTTT
CDR3aa: CASSFLLGAEAFF

abundance: -
v_gene: TRBV6-4
d_gene: -
j_gene: TRBJ2-1
CDR3nt: TGTGCCAGCAGTGAGGGCTCCTACGATGAGCAGTTCTTC
CDR3aa: CASSEGSYDEQFF

abundance: -
v_gene: TRBV9
d_gene: -
j_gene: TRBJ2-7
CDR3nt: TGTGCCAGCAGCGTAACCGAGGTCTCCTACGAGCAGTACTTC
CDR3aa: CASSVTEVSYEQYF

abundance: many
v_gene: TRBV30
d_gene: -
j_gene: TRBJ1-1
CDR3nt: TGTGCCGGCAGGGAAGGGACTGAAGCTTTCTTT
CDR3aa: CAGREGTEAFF

abundance: -
v_gene: TRBV5-1
d_gene: TRBD1
j_gene: TRBJ2-7
CDR3nt: TGCGCCAGCAGCCCACTACCGGGACAGGGAGTGGTTGGTGAGCAGTACTTC
CDR3aa: CASSPLPGQGVVGEQYF

abundance: few
v_gene: TRBV6-6
d_gene: TRBD2
j_gene: TRBJ2-3
CDR3nt: TGTGCCAGCAGCCTACTGCCCGGACTAGCGGGGGGGGATACGCAGTATTTT
CDR3aa: CASSLLPGLAGGDTQYF

abundance: many
v_gene: TRBV27
d_gene: -
j_gene: TRBJ2-5
CDR3nt: TGTGCCAGCAGTTTATCAGCTAACCAAGAGACCCAGTACTTC
CDR3aa: CASSLSANQETQYF

abundance: many
v_gene: TRBV7-6
d_gene: -
j_gene: TRBJ2-3
CDR3nt: TGTGCCAGCAGCTGGGGGGAGGATACGCAGTATTTT
CDR3aa: CASSWGEDTQYF

abundance: -
v_gene: TRBV20-1
d_gene: TRBD1
j_gene: TRBJ1-2
CDR3nt: TGCAGTGCCAGAGACAGGGTTGACTATGGCTACACCTTC
CDR3aa: CSARDRVDYGYTF

abundance: many
v_gene: TRBV27
d_gene: -
j_gene: TRBJ2-3
CDR3nt: TGTGCCAGCAGCCCAAAGCGGGCCTACACAGATACGCAGTATTTT
CDR3aa: CASSPKRAYTDTQYF

abundance: many
v_gene: TRBV9
d_gene: -
j_gene: TRBJ2-7
CDR3nt: TGTGCCAGCAGCGTAGAGGGGGGTGTCTACGAGCAGTACTTC
CDR3aa: CASSVEGGVYEQYF

abundance: many
v_gene: TRBV5-6
d_gene: -
j_gene: TRBJ2-5
CDR3nt: TGTGCCAGCAGCCCGCCTAGTGCTCAAGAGACCCAGTACTTC
CDR3aa: CASSPPSAQETQYF

abundance: few
v_gene: TRBV5-4
d_gene: -
j_gene: TRBJ2-7
CDR3nt: TGTGCCAGCAGCTTCCCGGACACCGAGCAGTACTTC
CDR3aa: CASSFPDTEQYF

abundance: many
v_gene: TRBV2
d_gene: -
j_gene: TRBJ1-1
CDR3nt: TGTGCCAGCGGGGCCCCAGGGGCGTTGAGGGCTGAAGCTTTCTTT
CDR3aa: CASGAPGALRAEAFF

abundance: few
v_gene: TRBV19
d_gene: -
j_gene: TRBJ2-7
CDR3nt: TGTGCCAGTAGTTCGGGAGTACCCTACGAGCAGTACTTC
CDR3aa: CASSSGVPYEQYF

abundance: many
v_gene: TRBV7-9
d_gene: -
j_gene: TRBJ2-3
CDR3nt: TGTGCCAGCAGCCCCCCGAGCCGGGCAGATACGCAGTATTTT
CDR3aa: CASSPPSRADTQYF

abundance: -
v_gene: TRBV10-2
d_gene: -
j_gene: TRBJ1-3
CDR3nt: TGCGCCAGCAGTGAGTCGACGGCAGTCTCTGGAAACACCATATATTTT
CDR3aa: CASSESTAVSGNTIYF

abundance: few
v_gene: TRBV9
d_gene: -
j_gene: TRBJ2-7
CDR3nt: TGTGCCAGCACCGGAGACAGTTCTGCATACGAGCAGTACTTC
CDR3aa: CASTGDSSAYEQYF

abundance: -
v_gene: TRBV12-3/TRBV12-4
d_gene: -
j_gene: TRBJ2-3
CDR3nt: TGTGCCAGCAGTTTATCCAGCTTTCGGACCGATACGCAGTATTTT
CDR3aa: CASSLSSFRTDTQYF

abundance: many
v_gene: TRBV6-1
d_gene: -
j_gene: TRBJ2-3
CDR3nt: TGTGCCAGCAGTGAAGCATTGACGCAGTATTTT
CDR3aa: CASSEALTQYF